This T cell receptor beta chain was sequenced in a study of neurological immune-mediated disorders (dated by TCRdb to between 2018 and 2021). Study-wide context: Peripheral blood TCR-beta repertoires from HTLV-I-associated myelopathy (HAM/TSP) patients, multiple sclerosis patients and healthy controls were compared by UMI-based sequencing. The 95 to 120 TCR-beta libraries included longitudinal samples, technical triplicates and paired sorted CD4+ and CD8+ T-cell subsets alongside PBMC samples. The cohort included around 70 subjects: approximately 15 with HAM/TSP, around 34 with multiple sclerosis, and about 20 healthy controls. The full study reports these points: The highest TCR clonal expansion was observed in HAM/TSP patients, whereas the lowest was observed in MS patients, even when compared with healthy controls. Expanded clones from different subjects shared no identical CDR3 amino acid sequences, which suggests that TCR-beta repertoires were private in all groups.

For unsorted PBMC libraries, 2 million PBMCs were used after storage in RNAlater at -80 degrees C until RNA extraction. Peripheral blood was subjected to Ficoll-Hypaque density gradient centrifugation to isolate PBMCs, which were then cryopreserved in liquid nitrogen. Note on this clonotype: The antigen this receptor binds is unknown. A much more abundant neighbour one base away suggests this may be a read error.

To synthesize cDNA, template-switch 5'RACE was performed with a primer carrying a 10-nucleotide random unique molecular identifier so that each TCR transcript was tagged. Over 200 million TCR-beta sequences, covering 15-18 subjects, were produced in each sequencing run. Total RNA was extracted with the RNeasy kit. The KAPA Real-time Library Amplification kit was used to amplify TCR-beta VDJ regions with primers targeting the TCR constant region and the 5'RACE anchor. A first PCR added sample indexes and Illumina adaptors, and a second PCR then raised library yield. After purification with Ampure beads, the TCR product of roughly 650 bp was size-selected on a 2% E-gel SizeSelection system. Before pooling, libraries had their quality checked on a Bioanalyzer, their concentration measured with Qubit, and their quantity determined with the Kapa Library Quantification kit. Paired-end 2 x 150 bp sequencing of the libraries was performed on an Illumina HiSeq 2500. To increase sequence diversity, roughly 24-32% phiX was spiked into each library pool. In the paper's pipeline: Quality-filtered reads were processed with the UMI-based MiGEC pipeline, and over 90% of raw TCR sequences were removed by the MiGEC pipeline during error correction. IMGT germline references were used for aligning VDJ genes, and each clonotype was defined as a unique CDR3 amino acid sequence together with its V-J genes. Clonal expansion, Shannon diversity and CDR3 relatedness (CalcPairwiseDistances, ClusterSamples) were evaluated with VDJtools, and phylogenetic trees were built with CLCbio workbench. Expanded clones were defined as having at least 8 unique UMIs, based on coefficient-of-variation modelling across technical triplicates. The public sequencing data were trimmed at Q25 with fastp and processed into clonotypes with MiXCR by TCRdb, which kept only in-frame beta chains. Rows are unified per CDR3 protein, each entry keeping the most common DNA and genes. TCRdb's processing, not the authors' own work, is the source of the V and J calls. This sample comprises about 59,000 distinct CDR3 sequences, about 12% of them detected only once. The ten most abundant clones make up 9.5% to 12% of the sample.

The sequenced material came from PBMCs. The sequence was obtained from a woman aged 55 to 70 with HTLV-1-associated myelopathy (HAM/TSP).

In nucleotides, the sequence is TGTGCCTGGAGTGTAATCGGTCCAACGAACACTGAAGCTTTCTTT. Its translation reads: CAWSVIGPTNTEAFF. Recombination linked TRBV30 to TRBJ1-1; too little of a D gene remains to name it. The germline ends are 12 bases apart after V is trimmed by 0 bases and J by 1 base. From the cysteine up to the phenylalanine, the CDR3 has a length of 15 residues. The CDR3 DNA has 45 bases and is translated from base 1. Reading the germline V gene (reference sequence) gives CDR1 GTSNPN and CDR2 SVGIG.